This T cell receptor (beta chain) was sequenced in a study of Graves' ophthalmopathy and Graves' hyperthyroidism. Turning to the study itself: Peripheral blood was gathered at the point of initial diagnosis, before any treatment started.

The germline CDR1 and CDR2 sequences are MNHNS and SASEGT. This CDR3 has 13 residues. V shed 8 bases and J 2 bases; nucleotides not matched to a gene: 5. Remarks on this clonotype: What it recognizes is unknown.

Overall study results and limits: Clonotypes were expanded in thyroid at above 0.001 frequency, and most also appeared in blood.

Using RNA transcripts, the TCR beta CDR3 regions were amplified. After a first-round RT-PCR with HTBI primers, a second-round multiplex PCR was run. TCRdb fed the multiplex PCR reads into MiXCR, producing one record per CDR3 protein. The profile covers roughly 400,000 distinct CDR3 sequences, with about 17% appearing a single time and about 1.6% taken by the ten largest. The sequence was obtained from a woman between 18 and 29 years old with Graves' ophthalmopathy. V gene TRBV6-1 combines with J gene TRBJ2-7; 8 positions match TRBD1. Sequencing was performed on peripheral blood. As DNA, the CDR3 is TGTGCCAGCGGATCAGGGGGCACCTACGAGCAGTACTTC. Amino acids: CASGSGGTYEQYF.